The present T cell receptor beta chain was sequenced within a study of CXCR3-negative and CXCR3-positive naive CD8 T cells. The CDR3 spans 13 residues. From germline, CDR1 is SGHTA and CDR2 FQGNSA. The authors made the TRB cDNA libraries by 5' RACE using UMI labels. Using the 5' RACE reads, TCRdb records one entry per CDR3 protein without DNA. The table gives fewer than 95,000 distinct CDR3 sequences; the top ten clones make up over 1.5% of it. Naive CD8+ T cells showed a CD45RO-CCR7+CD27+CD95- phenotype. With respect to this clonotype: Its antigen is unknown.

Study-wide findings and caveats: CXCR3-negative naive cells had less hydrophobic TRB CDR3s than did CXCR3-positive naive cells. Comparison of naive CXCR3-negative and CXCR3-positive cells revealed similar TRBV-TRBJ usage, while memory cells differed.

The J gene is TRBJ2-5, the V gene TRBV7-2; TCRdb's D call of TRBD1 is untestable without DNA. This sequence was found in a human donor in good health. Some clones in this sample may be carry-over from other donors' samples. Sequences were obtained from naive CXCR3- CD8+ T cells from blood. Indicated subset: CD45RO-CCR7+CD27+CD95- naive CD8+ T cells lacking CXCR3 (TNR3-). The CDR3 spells CASGWGGQETQYF. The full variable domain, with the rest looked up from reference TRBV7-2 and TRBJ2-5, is GAGVSQSPSNKVTEKGKDVELRCDPISGHTALYWYRQSLGQGLEFLIYFQGNSAPDKSGLPSDRFSAERTGGSVSTLTIQRTQQEDSAVYLCASGWGGQETQYFGPGTRLLVL.